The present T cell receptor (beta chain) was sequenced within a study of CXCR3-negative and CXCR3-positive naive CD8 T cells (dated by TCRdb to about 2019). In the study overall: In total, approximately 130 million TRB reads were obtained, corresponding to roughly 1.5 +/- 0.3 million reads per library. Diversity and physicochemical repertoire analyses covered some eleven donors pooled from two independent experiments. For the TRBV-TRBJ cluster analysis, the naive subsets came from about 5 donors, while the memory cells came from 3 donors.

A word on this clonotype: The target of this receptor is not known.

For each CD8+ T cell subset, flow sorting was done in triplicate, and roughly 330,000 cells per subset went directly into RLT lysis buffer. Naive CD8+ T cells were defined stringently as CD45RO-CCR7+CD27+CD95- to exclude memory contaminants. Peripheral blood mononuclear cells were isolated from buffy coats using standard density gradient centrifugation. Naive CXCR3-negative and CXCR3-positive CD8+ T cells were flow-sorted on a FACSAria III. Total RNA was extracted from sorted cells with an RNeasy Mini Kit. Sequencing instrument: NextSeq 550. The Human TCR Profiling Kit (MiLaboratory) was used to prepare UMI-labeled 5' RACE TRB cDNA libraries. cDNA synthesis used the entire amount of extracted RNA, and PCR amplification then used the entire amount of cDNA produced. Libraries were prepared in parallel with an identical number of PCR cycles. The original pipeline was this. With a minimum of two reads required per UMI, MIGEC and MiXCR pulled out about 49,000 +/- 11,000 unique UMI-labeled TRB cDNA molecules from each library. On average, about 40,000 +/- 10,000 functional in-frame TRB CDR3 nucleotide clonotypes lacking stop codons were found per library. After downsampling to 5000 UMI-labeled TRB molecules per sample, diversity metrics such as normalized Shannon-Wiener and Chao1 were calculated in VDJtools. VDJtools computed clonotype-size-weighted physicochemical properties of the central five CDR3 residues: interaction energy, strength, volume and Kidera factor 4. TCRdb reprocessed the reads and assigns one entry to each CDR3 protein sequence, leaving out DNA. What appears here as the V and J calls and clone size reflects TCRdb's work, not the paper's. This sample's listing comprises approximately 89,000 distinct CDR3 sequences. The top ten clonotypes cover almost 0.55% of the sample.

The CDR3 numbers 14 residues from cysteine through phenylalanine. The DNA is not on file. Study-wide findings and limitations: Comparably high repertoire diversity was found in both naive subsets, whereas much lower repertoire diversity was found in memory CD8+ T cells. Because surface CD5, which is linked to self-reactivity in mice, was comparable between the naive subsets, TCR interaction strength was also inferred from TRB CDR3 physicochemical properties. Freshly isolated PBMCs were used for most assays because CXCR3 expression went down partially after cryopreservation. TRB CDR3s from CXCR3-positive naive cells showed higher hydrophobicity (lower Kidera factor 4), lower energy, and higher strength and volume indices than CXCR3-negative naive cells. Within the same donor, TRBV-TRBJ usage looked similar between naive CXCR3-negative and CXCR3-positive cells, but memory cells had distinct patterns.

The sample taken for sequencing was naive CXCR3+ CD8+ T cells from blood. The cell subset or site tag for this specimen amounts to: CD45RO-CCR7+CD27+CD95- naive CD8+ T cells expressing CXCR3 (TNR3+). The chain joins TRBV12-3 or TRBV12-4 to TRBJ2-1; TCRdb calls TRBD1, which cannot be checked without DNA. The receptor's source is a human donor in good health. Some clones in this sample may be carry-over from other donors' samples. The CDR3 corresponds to CASSTGQPGNEQFF.